A single sample is the source of the 21 T cell receptor beta chains below, sequenced in a study of blood T cell repertoires in COVID-19. Here immunoSEQ multiplex PCR was the method, and the copy in TCRdb shows in-frame clones only, minus some. The sample holds tens of thousands of clones, 81% seen once. The specimen sequenced was peripheral blood. The receptor source for this set is a man aged 80 or over with COVID-19, enrolled during active disease.

V is TRBV19 and J is TRBJ1-1, with 7 bases aligning to TRBD1. This CDR3 is 13 amino acids long. Per the germline V gene, CDR1 is LNHDA and CDR2 is SQIVND (reference sequence). The V gene end was trimmed by 6 bases and the J gene end by 7 bases; junction bases not matched to a gene: 8. CDR3 region: CASSQQGMGEAFF. The CDR3 region has the DNA TGTGCCAGTAGCCAACAGGGGATGGGTGAAGCTTTCTTT.

This clone has a handful of counts. The V call is TRBV7-8, the J call TRBJ1-5; tentative D call: TRBD1 (6 bases). This CDR3 has 17 amino acids. V dropped 2 bases and J dropped 7 bases, with 21 bases sitting between them. CDR1 is SGHVS, CDR2 FQNEAQ, per germline. CDR3 region: CASSLIWGRRLHQPQHF. CDR3 coding DNA: TGTGCCAGCAGCTTAATTTGGGGGCGCAGGTTGCACCAGCCCCAGCATTTT.

This rearrangement joins TRBV10-3 to TRBJ2-2, with a possible D match to TRBD1 (6 bases). CDR3 size: 13 residues. Looked up from germline, CDR1 is ENHRY and CDR2 is SYGVKD. V was cut by 4 bases and J by 5 bases, with 8 bases left in between. The chain's CDR3 is CAISGGTTGELFF. Written as DNA, the CDR3 is TGTGCCATCAGTGGAGGGACAACCGGGGAGCTGTTTTTT.

V gene TRBV7-9 combines with J gene TRBJ2-3; 7 bases are a match to TRBD1. This CDR3 spans 15 amino acids. With V trimmed by 5 bases and J by 1 base, 6 bases remained unmatched. CDR1 is SEHNR and CDR2 is FQNEAQ in the germline V gene (reference sequence). CDR3 in DNA: TGTGCCAGCAGCCGACAGGGTCGGGGCACAGATACGCAGTATTTT. Translation gives CASSRQGRGTDTQYF.

The V and J genes are TRBV27 and TRBJ1-4; 7 bases map to TRBD1. CDR1 and CDR2 from the germline V gene are MNHEY and SMNVEV (reference sequence). The junction had 11 bases not matched to a gene; V was cut back by 2 bases and J by 11 bases. The CDR3 consists of 15 residues. CDR3 in DNA: TGTGCCAGCAGTTTACGACAGGGCTCAACAAGGAAACTGTTTTTT. This translates into CASSLRQGSTRKLFF.

V and J are TRBV3-1 (or the pseudogene TRBV3-2) and TRBJ2-5, with D hard to call. This CDR3 region has 12 residues. Per the germline V gene, CDR1 is LGHDT and CDR2 is YNNKEL (reference sequence). V lost 0 bases, J lost 11 bases, and 10 bases lay in between. Here the CDR3 reads CASSQDSRVQYF. The CDR3 DNA reads as TGTGCCAGCAGCCAAGATTCCCGCGTGCAGTACTTC.

This clone was seen a few times. The chain links TRBV24-1 to TRBJ1-2, with 8 bases lining up with TRBD1. V shed 4 bases and J 5 bases; nucleotides not matched to a gene: 8. The CDR3 runs to 15 residues. The germline gives CDR1 KGHDR, CDR2 SFDVKD. CDR3 loop: CATSDQGTGNYGYTF. Here the CDR3 DNA reads TGTGCCACCAGTGACCAGGGGACAGGAAATTATGGCTACACCTTC.

This rearrangement joins TRBV7-2 to TRBJ1-3; D not certain. Germline CDR1 reads SGHTA; CDR2 reads FQGNSA. The CDR3 is 16 amino acids. Trimming pared 5 bases from V and 4 bases from J, leaving 18 bases between. The CDR3, as DNA: TGTGCCAGCAGCCCCGGAGTCCTCCCCCTGGGAAACACCATATATTTT. Translating it yields CASSPGVLPLGNTIYF.

This chain uses TRBV28 with TRBJ2-2; 10 bases map to TRBD1. This CDR3 contains 15 residues. Germline lookup yields CDR1 MDHEN and CDR2 SYDVKM. With 3 bases clipped from V and 6 bases from J, the junction kept 4 bases outside the gene matches. For the CDR3, the DNA is TGTGCCAGCAGTTTCTCCGGGACAGGGGCCGGGGAGCTGTTTTTT. Translating gives CASSFSGTGAGELFF.

The chain combines TRBV27 with TRBJ2-7, with TRBD1 matching over 8 bases. V shed 2 bases and J 2 bases; nucleotides not matched to a gene: 8. CDR3 size: 16 residues. Germline loops: CDR1 MNHEY, CDR2 SMNVEV (reference sequence). The CDR3: CASSLIPTTGAYEQYF. CDR3 DNA: TGTGCCAGCAGTTTAATCCCTACGACAGGGGCCTACGAGCAGTACTTC.

J is TRBJ1-4 and V is TRBV25-1; no clear D gene. Germline CDR1 reads MGHDK; CDR2 reads SYGVNS. The CDR3 runs 15 residues. The V gene lost 1 base and the J gene lost 7 bases, with 13 bases spanning the gap. CDR3: CASSELGSLGEKLFF. The CDR3 region has the DNA TGTGCCAGCAGTGAATTGGGGAGCTTAGGTGAAAAACTGTTTTTT.

The chain joins TRBV11-3 to TRBJ2-5, with D unresolved. CDR3 size: 14 residues. V was shortened by 4 bases and J by 2 bases, with 11 bases between the two germline ends. In germline, CDR1 is SGHNT, CDR2 YENEEA. CDR3 coding DNA: TGTGCCAGCAGCTACGACCAGGCTCAAGAGACCCAGTACTTC. Its protein is CASSYDQAQETQYF. Filled out from reference TRBV11-3 and TRBJ2-5, the complete variable domain reads EAGVVQSPRYKIIEKKQPVAFWCNPISGHNTLYWYLQNLGQGPELLIRYENEEAVDDSQLPKDRFSAERLKGVDSTLKIQPAELGDSAVYLCASSYDQAQETQYFGPGTRLLVL.

The chain joins TRBV5-5 to TRBJ1-2, with 7 positions matching TRBD1. This CDR3 has 14 amino acids. Germline-derived CDR1 and CDR2 are SGHKS and YYEKEE (reference sequence). J gave up 4 bases and V 0 bases, and 3 bases lay outside the gene matches. CDR3 DNA: TGTGCCAGCAGCTTGGCCGGGACAGTCTATGGCTACACCTTC. Translation gives CASSLAGTVYGYTF.

The chain joins TRBV6-4 to TRBJ2-1; D is possibly TRBD1 (6 bases). CDR3 length equals 15 residues. V was trimmed by 6 bases and J by 1 base, leaving 13 bases between them. Germline-derived CDR1 and CDR2 are MRHNA and SNTAGT. The CDR3 bases are TGTGCCAGCAGCCCACGGGACACATCCTACAATGAGCAGTTCTTC. This encodes CASSPRDTSYNEQFF.

The V gene is TRBV15, the J gene TRBJ1-1; 7 positions match TRBD1. Germline-derived CDR1 and CDR2 are LNHNV and YYDKDF (reference sequence). V was clipped by 8 bases and J by 1 base; unmatched bases: 7. CDR3 size: 14 residues. In nucleotides, the CDR3 is TGTGCCACCCTACAGGGGAACAAGAACACTGAAGCTTTCTTT. The encoded protein is CATLQGNKNTEAFF.

CDR3 DNA sequence: TGTGCCAGCAGCTTATATGGGTTTAGGGGCGGCGAGCAGTACTTC. This translates into CASSLYGFRGGEQYF. V and J are TRBV7-9 and TRBJ2-7, with D perhaps TRBD1 (5 bases). CDR1 is SEHNR, CDR2 FQNEAQ, per germline (reference sequence). The CDR3 runs 15 residues. Trimming stripped 2 bases from V and 6 bases from J, with 17 bases between.

The chain carries TRBV19 and TRBJ2-3; 7 nucleotides align to TRBD1. The CDR3 has 16 residues. With V trimmed by 3 bases and J by 2 bases, 8 bases remained unmatched. CDR1 is LNHDA and CDR2 is SQIVND in the germline V gene (reference sequence). CDR3 DNA: TGTGCCAGTAGTATTGAAGGGGGCCATACCACAGATACGCAGTATTTT. It yields the protein CASSIEGGHTTDTQYF.

This sequence joins TRBV7-2 and TRBJ2-7, with TRBD2 identical over 12 bases. Per germline, CDR1 SGHTA and CDR2 FQGNSA. V dropped 5 bases and J dropped 3; count of bases not matched to a gene: 8. The CDR3 length is 16 residues. DNA for the CDR3: TGTGCCAGCAGCGTGGCCCGGACTAGCGGGATCTACGAGCAGTACTTC. Amino acids: CASSVARTSGIYEQYF.

The gene calls are TRBV7-2 and TRBJ1-2; 11 bases fit TRBD1. Per germline, CDR1 SGHTA and CDR2 FQGNSA. With V trimmed by 5 bases and J by 5 bases, 13 bases remained unmatched. The CDR3 loop spans 17 amino acids. As DNA, the CDR3 is TGTGCCAGCAGCCACGGGACAGGGGGATCCTCTTCGTATGGCTACACCTTC. Its translation: CASSHGTGGSSSYGYTF. Combining the CDR3 with reference TRBV7-2 and TRBJ1-2 gives the whole variable domain GAGVSQSPSNKVTEKGKDVELRCDPISGHTALYWYRQSLGQGLEFLIYFQGNSAPDKSGLPSDRFSAERTGGSVSTLTIQRTQQEDSAVYLCASSHGTGGSSSYGYTFGSGTRLTVV.

The chain recombines TRBV12-5 with TRBJ2-7; tentative D call: TRBD1 (6 bases). The germline V and J ends were trimmed by 1 base and 2 bases, with 6 bases remaining between them. Germline values: CDR1 LGHNT, CDR2 FRNRAP. This CDR3 comprises 13 residues. The CDR3 spells CASGLGTAYEQYF. The CDR3 DNA follows: TGTGCTAGTGGTTTGGGGACAGCCTACGAGCAGTACTTC.

The chain joins TRBV28 to TRBJ1-4, with 8 bases identical to TRBD1. Germline assignment: CDR1 MDHEN and CDR2 SYDVKM. Unmatched junction bases numbered 9, after V lost 7 bases and J lost 8 bases. This CDR3 is built from 14 residues. CDR3 region: CASTLQGVGEKLFF. The DNA of the CDR3 is TGTGCCAGCACTCTACAGGGGGTAGGGGAAAAACTGTTTTTT.